This T cell receptor (beta chain) was sequenced in a study of molecular identifiers for immune sequencing clone quantification. Germline V gene sequence: CDR1 MNHNY, CDR2 SVGAGI (reference sequence). The CDR3 has 16 residues. The junction had 5 bases not matched to a gene; V was cut back by 5 bases and J by 4 bases. TCRdb reanalysed the PCR reads using MiXCR and keeps one entry per CDR3 protein. Altogether hundreds of thousands of distinct CDR3 sequences are present, around 25% being singletons, with the ten largest covering approximately 0.75%. Material: naive CD8+ T cells from blood, with Jurkat cell RNA spiked in. Stated subset: FACS-sorted CD8+CD4-CCR7+CD45RA+ naive T cells. This TCR came from a human donor in good health. Some libraries in this study had Jurkat cell RNA spiked in. This chain joins TRBV6-6 and TRBJ2-1, with 13 bases lining up with TRBD2. CDR3 loop: CASSALLAGGYNEQFF. CDR3 bases: TGTGCCAGCAGTGCCCTACTAGCGGGGGGGTACAATGAGCAGTTCTTC.